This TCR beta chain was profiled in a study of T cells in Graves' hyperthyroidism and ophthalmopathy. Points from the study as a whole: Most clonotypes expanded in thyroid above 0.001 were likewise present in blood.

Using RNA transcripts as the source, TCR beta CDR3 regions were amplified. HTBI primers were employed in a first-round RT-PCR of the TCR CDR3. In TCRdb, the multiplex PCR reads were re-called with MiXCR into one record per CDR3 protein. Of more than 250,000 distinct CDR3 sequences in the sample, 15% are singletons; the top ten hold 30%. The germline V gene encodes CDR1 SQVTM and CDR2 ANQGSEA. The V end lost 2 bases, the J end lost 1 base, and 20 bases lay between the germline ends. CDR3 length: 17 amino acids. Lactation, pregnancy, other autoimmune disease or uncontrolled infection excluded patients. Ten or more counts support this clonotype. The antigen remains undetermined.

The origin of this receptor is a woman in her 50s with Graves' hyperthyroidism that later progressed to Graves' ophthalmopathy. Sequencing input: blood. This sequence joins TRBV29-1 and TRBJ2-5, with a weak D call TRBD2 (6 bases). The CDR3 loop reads CSVERVLADTSQETQYF. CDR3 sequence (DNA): TGCAGCGTTGAACGTGTACTAGCCGATACCTCCCAAGAGACCCAGTACTTC.